This note documents a single TCR beta chain sequence. The data are from a study of blood T cell repertoires in COVID-19. Across the study: From the United States, Italy and Spain came samples of acute and convalescent COVID-19. From T cells, B-cell-depleted T cells, or PBMCs came the material, which was cDNA or gDNA.

This CDR3 region has 15 residues. The V gene lost 0 bases and the J gene lost 2 bases, with 11 bases spanning the gap. Germline V gene lookup returns CDR1 SGHKS and CDR2 YYEKEE (reference sequence). In the original analysis: The authors estimated nucleated cell counts from reference gene primer amplification. Libraries were prepared by immunoSEQ multiplex PCR; TCRdb keeps only in-frame clonotypes and omits some of them. V and J calls and clone size are those listed in that table; D and trimming were worked out from the DNA. The repertoire holds 200,000 to 250,000 clones, around 83% seen once, with 9.5% to 10% in the top ten.

This receptor was identified in a middle-aged man with active or convalescent COVID-19. Sequenced sample: peripheral blood. The chain carries TRBV5-5 and TRBJ2-5, with D uncertain. This CDR3 is CASSLATMDQETQYF. CDR3 bases: TGTGCCAGCAGCTTGGCTACTATGGATCAAGAGACCCAGTACTTC. The full variable domain, completed using reference TRBV5-5 and TRBJ2-5, is DAGVTQSPTHLIKTRGQQVTLRCSPISGHKSVSWYQQVLGQGPQFIFQYYEKEERGRGNFPDRFSARQFPNYSSELNVNALLLGDSALYLCASSLATMDQETQYFGPGTRLLVL.